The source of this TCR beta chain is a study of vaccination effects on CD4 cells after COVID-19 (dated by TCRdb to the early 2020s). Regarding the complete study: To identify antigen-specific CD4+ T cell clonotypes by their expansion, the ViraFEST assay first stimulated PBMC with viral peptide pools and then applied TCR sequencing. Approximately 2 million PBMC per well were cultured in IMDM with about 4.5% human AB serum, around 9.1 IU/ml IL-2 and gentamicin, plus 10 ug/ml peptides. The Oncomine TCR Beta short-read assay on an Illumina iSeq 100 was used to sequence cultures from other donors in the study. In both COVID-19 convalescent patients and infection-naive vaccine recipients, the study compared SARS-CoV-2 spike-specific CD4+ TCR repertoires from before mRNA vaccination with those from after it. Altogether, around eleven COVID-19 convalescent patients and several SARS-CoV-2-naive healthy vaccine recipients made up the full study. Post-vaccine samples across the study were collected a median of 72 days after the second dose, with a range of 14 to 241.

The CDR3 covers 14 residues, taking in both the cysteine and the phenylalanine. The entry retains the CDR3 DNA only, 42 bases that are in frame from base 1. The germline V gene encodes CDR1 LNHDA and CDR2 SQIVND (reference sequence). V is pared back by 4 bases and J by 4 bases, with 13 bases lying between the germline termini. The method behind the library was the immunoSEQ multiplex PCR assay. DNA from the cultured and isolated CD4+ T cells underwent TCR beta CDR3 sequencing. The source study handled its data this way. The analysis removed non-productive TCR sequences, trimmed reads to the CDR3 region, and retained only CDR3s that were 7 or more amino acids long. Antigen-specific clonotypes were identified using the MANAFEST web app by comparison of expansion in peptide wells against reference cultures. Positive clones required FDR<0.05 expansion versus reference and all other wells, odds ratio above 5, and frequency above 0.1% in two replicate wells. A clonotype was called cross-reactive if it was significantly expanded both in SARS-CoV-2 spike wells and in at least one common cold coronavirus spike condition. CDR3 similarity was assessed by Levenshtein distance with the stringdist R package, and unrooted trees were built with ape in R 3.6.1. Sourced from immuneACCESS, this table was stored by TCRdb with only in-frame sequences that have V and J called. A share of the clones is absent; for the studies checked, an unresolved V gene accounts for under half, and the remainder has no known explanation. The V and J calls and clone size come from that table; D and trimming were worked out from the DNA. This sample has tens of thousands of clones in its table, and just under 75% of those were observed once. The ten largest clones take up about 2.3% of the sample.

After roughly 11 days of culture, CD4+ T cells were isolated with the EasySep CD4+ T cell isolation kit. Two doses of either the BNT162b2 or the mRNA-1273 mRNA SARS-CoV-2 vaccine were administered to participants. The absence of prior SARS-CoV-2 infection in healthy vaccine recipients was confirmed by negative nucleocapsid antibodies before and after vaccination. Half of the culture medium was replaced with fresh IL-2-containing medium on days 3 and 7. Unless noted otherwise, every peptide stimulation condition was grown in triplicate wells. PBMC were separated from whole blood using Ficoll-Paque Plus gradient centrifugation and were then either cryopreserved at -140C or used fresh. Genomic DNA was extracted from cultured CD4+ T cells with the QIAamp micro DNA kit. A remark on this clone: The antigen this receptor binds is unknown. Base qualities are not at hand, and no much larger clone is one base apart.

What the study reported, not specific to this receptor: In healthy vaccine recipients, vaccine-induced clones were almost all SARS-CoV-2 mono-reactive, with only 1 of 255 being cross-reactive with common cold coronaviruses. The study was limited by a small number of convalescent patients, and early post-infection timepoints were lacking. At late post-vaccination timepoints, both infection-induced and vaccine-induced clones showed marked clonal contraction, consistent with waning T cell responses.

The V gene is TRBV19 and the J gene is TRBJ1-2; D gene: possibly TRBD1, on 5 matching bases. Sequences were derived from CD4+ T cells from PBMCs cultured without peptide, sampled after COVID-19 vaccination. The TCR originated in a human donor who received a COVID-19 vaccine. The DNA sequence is TGTGCCAGTAGTAGGGCAGGGAGAGGCTATGGCTACACCTTC. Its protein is CASSRAGRGYGYTF.